This T cell receptor beta chain comes out of a study of CD4 T cells in relation to SARS-CoV-2 and coronaviruses (dated by TCRdb to about 2021). At the level of the whole study: In the ViraFEST assay, PBMCs were cultured with antigen for approximately 10 days, after which TCR beta CDR3s were sequenced to identify antigen-specific clonal expansions. An HIV-1 Nef peptide pool or a no-peptide culture served as the negative reference condition. Patient-derived lymphoblastoid cell lines were used to map the HLA restriction of shared crossreactive spike epitopes. The study assessed, at the TCR clonotype level, memory CD4+ T cell crossreactivity between SARS-CoV-2 and common cold coronavirus spike proteins. The Adaptive Biotechnologies TCR-sequencing kit was used to sequence samples from three pre-COVID donors and the naive versus memory experiments, while other data came from Illumina-based sequencing. For other donors in the study, expansion assays were sequenced with a different, Illumina-based TCR-beta assay. What the study reported, not specific to this receptor: Crossreactivity analysis centred on spike protein, so crossreactivity against other viral proteins was not assessed. Significantly weaker SARS-CoV-2-driven expansion was shown by crossreactive clones than by monoreactive clones, consistent with antigenic imprinting. Roughly 64% of donors had memory CD4+ clonotypes that crossrecognized SARS-CoV-2 and at least one common cold coronavirus spike. Small numbers of patients and of tested TCRs were a limitation of the study. No donor contributed both pre-pandemic and post-infection samples, which limited tracing the source of pre-existing responses.

CD4+ T cells from unexposed donors were collected before the COVID-19 pandemic (2011-2018). After around 10 days of culture, CD4+ T cells were isolated with the EasySep CD4+ T cell isolation kit. As cell number allowed, CD4+ T cells from unexposed donors were tested for reactivity to SARS-CoV-2 S and N and to four common cold coronavirus spike pools. PBMCs were cultured at over 1.5 million per well in IMDM supplemented with about 5% human AB serum and about 9.6 IU/ml IL-2. Half of the culture medium was replaced with fresh IL-2-containing medium on days 3 and 7. In general, triplicate replicate wells were used for every peptide culture condition. The leukapheresis product used for the unexposed donors was purchased from a commercial source. Ficoll-Paque PLUS gradient centrifugation was used to isolate PBMCs from leukapheresis product or whole blood. PBMCs were either cryopreserved at -140 degrees C or used fresh in the expansion assay. The QIAamp Micro DNA Kit was used to extract genomic DNA from the CD4+ T cells.

Library preparation was by the immunoSEQ multiplex PCR assay. Per the source publication's procedure: Preprocessing removed nonproductive sequences and CDR3s not starting with C, not ending with F or W, or shorter than 7 amino acids. The MANAFEST web app was used to call antigen-specific clonotypes on the basis of expansion compared with the reference and with other culture wells. A clone was considered positive if significant expansion relative to the reference culture was observed in 2 of 3 replicate wells at an FDR below 0.05. To be called positive, a clone also had to show significant expansion compared with every other tandem well and an odds ratio greater than 5. After three terminal residues were trimmed from each end, CDR3 homology was quantified as pairwise Levenshtein distance using the stringdist R package. TCRdb obtained this table from immuneACCESS and retained in-frame rearrangements with V and J assigned. These tables miss some clones; where compared with another copy, unresolved V genes account for less than half of the shortfall, and the remainder is unexplained. From that table come the V and J calls and clone size; the DNA was used to work out D and trimming. This sample gives some 15,000 clones in total; around 82% of them show up just once. The top ten constitute roughly a sixth of the sample.

Including the terminal cysteine and phenylalanine, the CDR3 comprises 14 residues. This entry keeps only the CDR3 DNA: 42 bases, framed from base 1. The germline V gene (reference sequence) sets CDR1 to LNHDA and CDR2 to SQIVND. For this chain, trimming is 6 bases at the V end and 5 bases at the J end, and the number of junction bases without a gene match is 4. As concerns this clone: Its antigen is still unknown. No much larger clonotype is one base removed from it; base qualities were not supplied.

The sequenced sample was CD4+ T cells from PBMCs, cultured in vitro. This clonotype was sampled from a human donor in good health. The rearrangement combines TRBV19 with TRBJ1-6; 7 bases in the middle match TRBD1. The DNA sequence is TGTGCCAGTAGATCTACAGGGGATAATTCACCCCTCCACTTT. Its translation is CASRSTGDNSPLHF.